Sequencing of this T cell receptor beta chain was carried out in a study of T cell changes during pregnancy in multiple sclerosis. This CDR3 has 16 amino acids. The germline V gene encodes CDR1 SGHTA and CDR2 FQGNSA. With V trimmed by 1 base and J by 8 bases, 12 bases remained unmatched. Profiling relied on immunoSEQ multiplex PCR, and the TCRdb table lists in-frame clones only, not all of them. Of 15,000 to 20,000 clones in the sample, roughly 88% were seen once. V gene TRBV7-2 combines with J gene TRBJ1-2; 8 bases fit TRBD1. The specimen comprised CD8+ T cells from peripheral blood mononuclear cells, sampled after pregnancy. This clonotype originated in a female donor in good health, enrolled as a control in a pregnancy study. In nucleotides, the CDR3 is TGTGCCAGCAGCTTAGGGACAGGGAATATAAATAAGGGCTACACCTTC. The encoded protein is CASSLGTGNINKGYTF.